This T cell receptor (beta chain) was obtained from a study of T-cell memory formation after mild COVID-19. Findings and limits, study-wide: Those CD4+ clones that contracted were mainly in CM and EM (CD8+ ones in EMRA). Pre-infection memory carried some responding clones, suggesting that cross-reactive memory joined.

The sample holds many counts of this clonotype. The antigen is undetermined. The CDR3 totals 12 residues. Trimming cost V 2 bases and J 8 bases, with 7 bases left between them. Germline V lookup: CDR1 SGHTA, CDR2 FQGNSA. TCRdb used MiXCR to reprocess the 5' RACE reads, holding one entry per CDR3 protein. The profile covers 100,000 to 150,000 distinct CDR3 sequences, with approximately 6.3% appearing a single time and under 2.5% taken by the ten largest. The source of this sequence is an adult woman who had mild COVID-19 (a few samples of this study predate the infection). Cell type and time point are not known. J is TRBJ1-5 and V is TRBV7-2, with D possibly being TRBD1 (5 bases). Sequenced sample: PBMCs or a T cell subset sorted from them (not recorded which). For the CDR3, the DNA is TGTGCCAGCAGCTTACCGGGGGAGCCCCAGCATTTT. Translated, it gives CASSLPGEPQHF. Supplemented by reference TRBV7-2 and TRBJ1-5, the full variable domain reads GAGVSQSPSNKVTEKGKDVELRCDPISGHTALYWYRQSLGQGLEFLIYFQGNSAPDKSGLPSDRFSAERTGGSVSTLTIQRTQQEDSAVYLCASSLPGEPQHFGDGTRLSIL.